This TCR beta chain was found in a study of blood T cell repertoires in COVID-19. Whole-study context: Researchers got acute and convalescent COVID-19 samples from the United States, Italy and Spain.

In the study's own analysis: Counts of nucleated cells, estimated from reference gene primer amplification, were obtained. Clones were sequenced by immunoSEQ multiplex PCR, and TCRdb holds only the in-frame ones, with some missing. That table supplies the V and J calls and clone size; D and trimming were determined from the DNA. This sample has some 65,000 clones, with roughly 92% found just once. Germline CDR1 is SGHTA and CDR2 is FQGNSA. The CDR3 has 11 amino acids. Trimming removed 6 bases at V and 5 bases at J, with 4 bases between. Input material: peripheral blood. The clonotype was recovered from a man in his 70s with active COVID-19. This chain connects TRBV7-2 to TRBJ2-2; the D is unclear. For the CDR3, the DNA is TGTGCCAGCAGTATAACCGGGGAGCTGTTTTTT. It encodes CASSITGELFF.